The TCR beta chain described here comes from a study of CD8 T cells in Susac syndrome. General study results and limits: Acknowledgment was made by the study that its TCR sequencing and HLA analysis involved a relatively small number of individuals.

Trimming pared 4 bases from V and 3 bases from J, leaving 7 bases between. In germline, CDR1 is MGHDK, CDR2 SYGVNS. There are 13 residues in the CDR3. A word on this clonotype: Its target is not known.

Random hexamers were used to reverse transcribe the RNA input (about 0.45 to 1 ug). TCRdb reanalysed the immunoSEQ multiplex PCR reads using MiXCR and keeps one entry per CDR3 protein. Of around 130,000 distinct CDR3 sequences in the sample, 85% to 95% were seen once. The receptor was derived from a human donor with multiple sclerosis. Sequenced: CD4+ T cells from PBMCs. The J gene is TRBJ1-5, the V gene TRBV25-1; D ambiguous. The CDR3 nucleotides read TGTGCCAGCAGTGGCGGCCCCAATCAGCCCCAGCATTTT. Translated: CASSGGPNQPQHF.